This T cell receptor beta chain was sequenced in a study of T cell changes during pregnancy in multiple sclerosis. Germline V CDR1 and CDR2: KGHSH, LQKENI. Trimming took 4 bases from V and 0 from J; bases not matched to a gene: 6. The CDR3 sequence is 15 residues long. The count of this clone is one. TCRdb keeps only in-frame clones here, not all; method: immunoSEQ multiplex PCR. Here the sample spans 40,000 or so clones, more than 90% being singletons. The V and J genes are TRBV18 and TRBJ2-7; 7 bases map to TRBD1. The TCR comes from a female donor with multiple sclerosis, enrolled in a pregnancy study. This material consisted of peripheral blood, taken before pregnancy. Here the CDR3 DNA reads TGTGCCAGCTCACAGGGACAGCAGAGCTCCTACGAGCAGTACTTC. Protein product: CASSQGQQSSYEQYF.